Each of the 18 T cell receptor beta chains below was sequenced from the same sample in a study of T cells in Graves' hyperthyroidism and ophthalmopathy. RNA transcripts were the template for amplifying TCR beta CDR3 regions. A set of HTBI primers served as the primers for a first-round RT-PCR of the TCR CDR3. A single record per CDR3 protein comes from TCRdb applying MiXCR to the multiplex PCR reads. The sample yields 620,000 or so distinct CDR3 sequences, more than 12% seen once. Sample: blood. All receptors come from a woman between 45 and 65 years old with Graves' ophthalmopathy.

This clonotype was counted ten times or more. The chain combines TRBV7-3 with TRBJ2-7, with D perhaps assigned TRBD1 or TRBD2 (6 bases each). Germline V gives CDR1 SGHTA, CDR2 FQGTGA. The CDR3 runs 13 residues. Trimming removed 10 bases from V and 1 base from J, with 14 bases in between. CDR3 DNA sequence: TGTGCCATCCGGACAGCGGGTTCCTACGAGCAGTACTTC. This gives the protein CAIRTAGSYEQYF.

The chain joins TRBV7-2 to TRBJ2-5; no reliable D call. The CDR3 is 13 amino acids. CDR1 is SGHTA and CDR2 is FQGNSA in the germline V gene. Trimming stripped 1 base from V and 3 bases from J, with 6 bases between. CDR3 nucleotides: TGTGCCAGCAGCTTAGGTTGGGAAGAGACCCAGTACTTC. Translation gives CASSLGWEETQYF. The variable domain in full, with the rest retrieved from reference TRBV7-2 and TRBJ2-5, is GAGVSQSPSNKVTEKGKDVELRCDPISGHTALYWYRQSLGQGLEFLIYFQGNSAPDKSGLPSDRFSAERTGGSVSTLTIQRTQQEDSAVYLCASSLGWEETQYFGPGTRLLVL.

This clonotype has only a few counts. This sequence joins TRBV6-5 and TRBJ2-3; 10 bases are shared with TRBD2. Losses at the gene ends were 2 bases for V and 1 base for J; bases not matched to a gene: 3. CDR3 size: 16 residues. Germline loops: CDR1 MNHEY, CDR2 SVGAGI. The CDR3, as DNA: TGTGCCAGCAGTTACGGCGGACTAGCGGGCACAGATACGCAGTATTTT. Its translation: CASSYGGLAGTDTQYF.

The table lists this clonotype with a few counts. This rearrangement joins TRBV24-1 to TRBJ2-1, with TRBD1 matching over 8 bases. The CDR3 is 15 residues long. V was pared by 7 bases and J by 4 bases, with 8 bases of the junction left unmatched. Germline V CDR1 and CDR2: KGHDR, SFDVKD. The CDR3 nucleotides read TGTGCCACCAGCGCCACAGGGGGTCGGTACAATGAGCAGTTCTTC. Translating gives CATSATGGRYNEQFF.

CDR3: CASSLAPGIGDGYTF. Here the CDR3 DNA reads TGTGCCAGCAGCTTAGCTCCTGGGATAGGCGATGGCTACACCTTC. The chain links TRBV7-3 to TRBJ1-2; D ambiguous. In germline, CDR1 is SGHTA, CDR2 FQGTGA. The CDR3 is made up of 15 amino acids. V lost 2 bases and J lost 6, with 16 bases in between.

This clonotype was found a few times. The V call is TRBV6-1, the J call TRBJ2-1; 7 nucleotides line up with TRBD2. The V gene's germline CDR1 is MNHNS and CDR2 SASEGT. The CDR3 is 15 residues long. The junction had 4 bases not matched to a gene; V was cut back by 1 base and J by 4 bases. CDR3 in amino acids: CASSEGLAVYNEQFF. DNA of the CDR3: TGTGCCAGCAGTGAAGGACTAGCAGTTTACAATGAGCAGTTCTTC.

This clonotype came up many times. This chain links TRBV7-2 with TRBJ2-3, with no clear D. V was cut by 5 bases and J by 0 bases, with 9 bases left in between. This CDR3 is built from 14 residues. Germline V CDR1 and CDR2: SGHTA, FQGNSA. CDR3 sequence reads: CASSPQSSTDTQYF. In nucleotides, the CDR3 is TGTGCCAGCAGCCCACAGAGTAGCACAGATACGCAGTATTTT.

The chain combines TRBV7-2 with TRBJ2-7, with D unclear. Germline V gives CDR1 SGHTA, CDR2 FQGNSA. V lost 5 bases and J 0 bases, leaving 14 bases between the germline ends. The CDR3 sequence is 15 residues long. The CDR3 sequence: CASSRPFRSSYEQYF. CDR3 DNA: TGTGCCAGCAGCCGCCCTTTTAGGAGCTCCTACGAGCAGTACTTC.

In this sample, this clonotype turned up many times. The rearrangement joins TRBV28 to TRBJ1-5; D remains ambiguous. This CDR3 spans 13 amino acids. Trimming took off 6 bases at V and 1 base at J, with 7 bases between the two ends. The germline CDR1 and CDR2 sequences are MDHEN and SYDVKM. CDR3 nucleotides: TGTGCCAGCAGGCCGGACAGCAATCAGCCCCAGCATTTT. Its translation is CASRPDSNQPQHF.

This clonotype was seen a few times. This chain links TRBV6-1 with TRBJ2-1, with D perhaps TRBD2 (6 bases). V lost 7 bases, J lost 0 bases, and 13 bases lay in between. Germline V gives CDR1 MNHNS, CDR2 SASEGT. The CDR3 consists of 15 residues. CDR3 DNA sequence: TGTGCCAGCACCGGGACTTCGAGCTCCTACAATGAGCAGTTCTTC. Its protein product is CASTGTSSSYNEQFF.

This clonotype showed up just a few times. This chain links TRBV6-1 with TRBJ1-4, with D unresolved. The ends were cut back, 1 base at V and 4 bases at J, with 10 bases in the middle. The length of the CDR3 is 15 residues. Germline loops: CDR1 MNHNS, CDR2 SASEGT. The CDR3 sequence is CASSEGVHNNEKLFF. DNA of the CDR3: TGTGCCAGCAGTGAAGGGGTCCATAATAATGAAAAACTGTTTTTT.

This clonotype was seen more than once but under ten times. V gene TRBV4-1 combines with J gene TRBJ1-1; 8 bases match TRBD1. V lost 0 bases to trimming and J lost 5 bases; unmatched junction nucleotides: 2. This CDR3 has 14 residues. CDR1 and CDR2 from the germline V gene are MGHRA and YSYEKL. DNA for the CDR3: TGCGCCAGCAGCCAAGATCACAGGGGGACTGAAGCTTTCTTT. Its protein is CASSQDHRGTEAFF.

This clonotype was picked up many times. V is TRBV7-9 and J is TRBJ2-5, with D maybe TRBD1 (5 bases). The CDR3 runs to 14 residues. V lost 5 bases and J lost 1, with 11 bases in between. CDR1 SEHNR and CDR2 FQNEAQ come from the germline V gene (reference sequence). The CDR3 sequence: CASSPRGSQETQYF. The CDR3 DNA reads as TGTGCCAGCAGCCCTAGGGGCTCCCAAGAGACCCAGTACTTC.

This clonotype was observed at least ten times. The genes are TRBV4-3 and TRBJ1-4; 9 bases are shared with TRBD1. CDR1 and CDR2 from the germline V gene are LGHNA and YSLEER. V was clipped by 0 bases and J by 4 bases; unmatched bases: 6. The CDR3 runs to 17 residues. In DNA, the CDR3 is TGCGCCAGCAGCCAAGACGTACAGGGGGCCTATAATGAAAAACTGTTTTTT. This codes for CASSQDVQGAYNEKLFF.

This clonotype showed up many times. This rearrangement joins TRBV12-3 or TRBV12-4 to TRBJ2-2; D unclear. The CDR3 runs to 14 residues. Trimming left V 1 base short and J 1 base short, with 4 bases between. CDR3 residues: CASSLGGNTGELFF. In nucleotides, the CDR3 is TGTGCCAGCAGTTTAGGGGGGAACACCGGGGAGCTGTTTTTT.

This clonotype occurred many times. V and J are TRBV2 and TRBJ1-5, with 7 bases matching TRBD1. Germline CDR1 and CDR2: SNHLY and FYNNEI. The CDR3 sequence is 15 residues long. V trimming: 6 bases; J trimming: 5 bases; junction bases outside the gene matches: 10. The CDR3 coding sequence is TGTGCCAGCAGACCGGGACAGCAAAGGGATCAGCCCCAGCATTTT. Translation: CASRPGQQRDQPQHF.

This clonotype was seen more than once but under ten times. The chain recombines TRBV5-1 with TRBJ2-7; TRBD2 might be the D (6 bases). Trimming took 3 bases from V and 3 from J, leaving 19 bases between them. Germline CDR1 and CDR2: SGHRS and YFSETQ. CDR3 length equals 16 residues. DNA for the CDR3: TGCGCCAGCAGCTCGAAGACCGGGACGGGGGTCTACGAGCAGTACTTC. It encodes CASSSKTGTGVYEQYF.

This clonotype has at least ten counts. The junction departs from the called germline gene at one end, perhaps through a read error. In DNA form, the CDR3 reads TGTGCCAGCAGACCACAGGGGGGGATTATCTTT. Translated, it gives CASRPQGGIIF. The chain has TRBV7-9 and TRBJ1-1; TRBD1 matches at 8 bases. The CDR3 covers 11 residues. Germline V CDR1 and CDR2: SEHNR, FQNEAQ (reference sequence).